This T cell receptor (beta chain) was identified in a study of CD8+CD57+ T cells in acquired aplastic anemia. Across the whole study: The mean DNA yield obtained from sorted CD4+ and CD8+ cells came to roughly 3.4 ug. Healthy donors gave 10 million to 11 million reads on average for CD4+ cells.

TCR beta VDJ and CDR3 profiles were obtained from a genomic DNA template. TCRdb passed the reads through MiXCR, listing each CDR3 protein once. There are approximately 170,000 distinct CDR3 sequences in the sample; approximately 50% occur only once, and about 15% lies in the top ten. The CDR3 has 15 residues. CDR1 is LNHDA and CDR2 is SQIVND in the germline V gene (reference sequence). Trimming pared 6 bases from V and 9 bases from J, leaving 18 bases between. The clonotype originates from a human donor in good health, serving as a control. The sample was sorted CD4+, CD8+, or CD8+CD57+ T cells (not recorded which) from PBMCs. The rearrangement links TRBV19 to TRBJ1-6; TRBD1 might be the D (6 bases). In DNA, the CDR3 is TGTGCCAGTAGGGCGGGGGGGCACTTGCGTTCACCCCTCCACTTT. Translating it yields CASRAGGHLRSPLHF.